The clone carrying this T cell receptor beta chain was counted at least ten times. These data are taken from a study of Graves' ophthalmopathy and Graves' hyperthyroidism. The CDR3 consists of 13 residues. Germline CDR1 SNHLY, CDR2 FYNNEI. V was clipped by 6 bases and J by 7 bases, with 10 bases between them. Scientists amplified the TCR beta CDR3 regions from RNA transcripts. The authors performed first-round RT-PCR with HTBI primers and then a second-round multiplex PCR. TCRdb fed the multiplex PCR reads into MiXCR, producing one record per CDR3 protein. The sample records approximately 160,000 distinct CDR3 sequences, just under 40% being singletons.

The chain joins TRBV2 to TRBJ1-6, with TRBD1 as a possible D gene (5 bases). The sequence was obtained from a man aged 25 to 40 with Graves' ophthalmopathy. Sequences were obtained from peripheral blood. The CDR3 region is CASRGPNNSPLHF. The CDR3 coding sequence is TGTGCCAGCAGGGGACCCAACAATTCACCCCTCCACTTT.